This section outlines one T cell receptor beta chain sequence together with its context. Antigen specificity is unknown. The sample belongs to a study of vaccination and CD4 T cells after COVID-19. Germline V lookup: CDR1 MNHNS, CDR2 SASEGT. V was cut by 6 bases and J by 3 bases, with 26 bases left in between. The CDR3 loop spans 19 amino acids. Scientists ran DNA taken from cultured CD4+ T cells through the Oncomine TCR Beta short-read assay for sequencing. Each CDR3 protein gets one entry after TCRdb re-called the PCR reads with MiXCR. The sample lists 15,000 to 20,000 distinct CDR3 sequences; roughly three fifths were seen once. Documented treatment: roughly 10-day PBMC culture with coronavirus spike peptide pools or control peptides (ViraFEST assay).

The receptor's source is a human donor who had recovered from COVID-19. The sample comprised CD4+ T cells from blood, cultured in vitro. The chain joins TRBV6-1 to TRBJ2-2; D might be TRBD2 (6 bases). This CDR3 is CASSPAPTLAPLDTGELFF. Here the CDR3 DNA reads TGTGCCAGCAGCCCCGCTCCCACGCTAGCGCCCCTCGACACCGGGGAGCTGTTTTTT.